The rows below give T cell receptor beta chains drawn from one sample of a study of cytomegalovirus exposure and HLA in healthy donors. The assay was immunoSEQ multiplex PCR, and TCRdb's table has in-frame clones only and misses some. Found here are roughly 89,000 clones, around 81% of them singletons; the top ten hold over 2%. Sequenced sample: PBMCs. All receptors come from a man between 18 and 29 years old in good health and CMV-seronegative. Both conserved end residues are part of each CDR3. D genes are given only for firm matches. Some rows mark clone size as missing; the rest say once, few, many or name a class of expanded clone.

CASSIPAGQTSGANVLTF	TGTGCCAGTAGTATACCCGCAGGGCAAACCTCTGGGGCCAACGTCCTGACTTTC	NA	TRBV19	TRBJ2-6	NA
CASSPFEDGELFF	TGTGCCAGCAGTCCGTTTGAGGACGGGGAGCTGTTTTTT	NA	TRBV7-6	TRBJ2-2	NA
CASSEMEDNEQFF	TGTGCCAGCAGTGAAATGGAGGACAATGAGCAGTTCTTC	few	TRBV2	TRBJ2-1	NA
CASSVGQPSYNEQFF	TGTGCCAGCAGCGTAGGACAGCCCTCCTACAATGAGCAGTTCTTC	NA	TRBV9	TRBJ2-1	NA
CASSPPRTGDSYEQYF	TGTGCCAGCAGCCCCCCCCGGACAGGTGACTCCTACGAGCAGTACTTC	few	TRBV7-9	TRBJ2-7	TRBD1
CASSVGGSEQFF	TGTGCCAGCAGCGTAGGAGGGAGTGAGCAGTTCTTC	NA	TRBV9	TRBJ2-1	NA
CASSSSLAGWSDTQYF	TGTGCCAGCAGCTCTTCTCTAGCGGGGTGGTCAGATACGCAGTATTTT	NA	TRBV7-2	TRBJ2-3	TRBD2
CASSLGRATNEKLFF	TGCGCCAGCAGCTTGGGAAGAGCAACTAATGAAAAACTGTTTTTT	once	TRBV5-1	TRBJ1-4	NA
CASSLVADRYQETQYF	TGTGCCAGCAGCTTAGTTGCGGACAGATACCAAGAGACCCAGTACTTC	NA	TRBV7-4	TRBJ2-5	NA
CASSSGWAENTEAFF	TGCGCCAGCAGCTCCGGTTGGGCTGAGAACACTGAAGCTTTCTTT	NA	TRBV5-1	TRBJ1-1	NA